The 15 T cell receptor beta chains in this list originate from one sample, sequenced in a study of T cell responses to AZD1222 COVID-19 vaccine. Assay: immunoSEQ multiplex PCR; the TCRdb copy retains only in-frame clones and omits some. The sample shows 140,000 or so clones, 80% to 95% of them seen only once. The sample consisted of peripheral blood, taken 28 days after the second AZD1222 dose. These receptors originate from an adult who received the AZD1222 COVID-19 vaccine.

The chain combines TRBV4-3 with TRBJ2-1, with TRBD2 matching 10 bases. Germline V gene data show CDR1 as LGHNA and CDR2 as YSLEER. Losses at the gene ends were 0 bases for V and 4 bases for J; bases not matched to a gene: 9. CDR3 size: 18 residues. CDR3 sequence reads: CASSQDPRDSGRYNEQFF. As DNA, the CDR3 is TGCGCCAGCAGCCAAGATCCCCGGGATAGCGGGAGGTACAATGAGCAGTTCTTC.

The rearrangement links TRBV5-1 to TRBJ2-1; D gene unclear. CDR1 is SGHRS, CDR2 YFSETQ, per germline. Trimming took off 4 bases at V and 0 bases at J, with 8 bases between the two ends. The CDR3 has 14 amino acids. This CDR3 is CASSLLNSYNEQFF. The CDR3 nucleotides are TGCGCCAGCAGCCTATTAAACTCCTACAATGAGCAGTTCTTC.

The chain recombines TRBV7-9 with TRBJ2-2; D gene ambiguous. The CDR3 length is 15 residues. CDR1 and CDR2 from the germline V gene are SEHNR and FQNEAQ (reference sequence). The germline V and J ends were trimmed by 1 base and 0 bases, with 6 bases remaining between them. The chain's CDR3 is CASSLGSANTGELFF. CDR3 in DNA: TGTGCCAGCAGCTTAGGGAGCGCGAACACCGGGGAGCTGTTTTTT.

This sequence joins TRBV6-5 and TRBJ2-7; the D call may be TRBD1 or TRBD2 (6 bases each). CDR3 length equals 13 residues. V was shortened by 8 bases and J by 0 bases, with 11 bases between the two germline ends. CDR1 is MNHEY, CDR2 SVGAGI, per germline. The CDR3 spells CASGGPSSYEQYF. CDR3 coding DNA: TGTGCCAGCGGGGGGCCTAGCTCCTACGAGCAGTACTTC.

This clone was found once. This chain joins TRBV9 and TRBJ1-1; D is unclear. Germline CDR1 SGDLS, CDR2 YYNGEE. The CDR3 length is 14 residues. V was pared by 0 bases and J by 2 bases, with 8 bases between. CDR3 nucleotide sequence: TGTGCCAGCAGCGTAGAACCACTAAACACTGAAGCTTTCTTT. Encoded protein: CASSVEPLNTEAFF.

The chain links TRBV15 to TRBJ1-1, with a weak D call TRBD1 (5 bases). Per the germline V gene, CDR1 is LNHNV and CDR2 is YYDKDF (reference sequence). Trimming took off 5 bases at V and 5 bases at J, with 12 bases between the two ends. The CDR3 totals 13 residues. CDR3 sequence reads: CATSASRATEAFF. The CDR3 DNA is TGTGCCACCAGCGCCTCCAGGGCTACTGAAGCTTTCTTT.

The chain combines TRBV9 with TRBJ1-6; D is unresolved. The germline V gene encodes CDR1 SGDLS and CDR2 YYNGEE. Trimming removed 3 bases at V and 2 bases at J, with 9 bases between. The CDR3 totals 15 residues. CDR3 bases: TGTGCCAGCAGCGCTGGGGAGGCCTATAATTCACCCCTCCACTTT. It specifies CASSAGEAYNSPLHF.

The rearrangement links TRBV6-1 to TRBJ2-5, with 9 bases lining up with TRBD1. The CDR3 loop spans 11 amino acids. Trimming at V came to 5 bases and at J to 13 bases, leaving 5 bases not matched to a gene. CDR1 is MNHNS and CDR2 is SASEGT in the germline V gene. The CDR3 DNA is TGTGCCAGCAGTTATTGGGACAGGGCGTACTTC. Its translation is CASSYWDRAYF.

This chain's CDR3 is CASSLDQGARGYTF. The CDR3 nucleotides read TGTGCCAGCAGCTTAGATCAGGGGGCGCGGGGCTACACCTTC. V gene TRBV7-9 combines with J gene TRBJ1-2, with 8 bases matching TRBD1. Per germline, CDR1 SEHNR and CDR2 FQNEAQ (reference sequence). The CDR3 loop spans 14 amino acids. With V trimmed by 1 base and J by 8 bases, 6 bases remained unmatched.

This clone appeared once. The chain combines TRBV24-1 with TRBJ2-1; TRBD2 aligns across 9 bases. This CDR3 has 16 residues. Germline CDR1 is KGHDR and CDR2 is SFDVKD. J was trimmed by 5 bases and V by 5 bases; bases with no gene match: 9. The CDR3: CATSAAYSGGNNEQFF. In nucleotides, the CDR3 is TGTGCCACCAGTGCCGCTTATAGCGGGGGTAACAATGAGCAGTTCTTC.

The V call is TRBV7-8, the J call TRBJ2-5; possibly TRBD2 for D (5 bases). The length of the CDR3 is 15 residues. The ends were cut back, 7 bases at V and 1 base at J, with 16 bases in the middle. Germline CDR1 and CDR2: SGHVS and FQNEAQ. The CDR3 coding sequence is TGTGCCAGCATCCCGGAGGCTAGCCCCCAAGAGACCCAGTACTTC. As protein: CASIPEASPQETQYF. The variable domain in full, with the rest retrieved from reference TRBV7-8 and TRBJ2-5, is GAGVSQSPRYKVAKRGQDVALRCDPISGHVSLFWYQQALGQGPEFLTYFQNEAQLDKSGLPSDRFFAERPEGSVSTLKIQRTQQEDSAVYLCASIPEASPQETQYFGPGTRLLVL.

V and J are TRBV2 and TRBJ1-4; 9 nucleotides align to TRBD1. Germline V gives CDR1 SNHLY, CDR2 FYNNEI. J gave up 6 bases and V 11 bases, and 4 bases lay outside the gene matches. There are 12 residues in the CDR3. The CDR3 DNA reads as TGTGCCGGCCGGGACAGGGATGAAAAACTGTTTTTT. Translating it yields CAGRDRDEKLFF.

The chain couples TRBV19 to TRBJ2-3; TRBD2 matches at 8 bases. Germline V lookup: CDR1 LNHDA, CDR2 SQIVND (reference sequence). V lost 10 bases, J lost 0 bases, and 12 bases stayed unmatched. CDR3 length: 16 residues. The CDR3: CATRRAGGLSTDTQYF. As DNA, the CDR3 is TGTGCCACTCGTCGGGCGGGGGGACTTAGCACAGATACGCAGTATTTT.

This chain joins TRBV15 and TRBJ1-2, with TRBD1 matching over 7 bases. Germline V gene sequence: CDR1 LNHNV, CDR2 YYDKDF (reference sequence). CDR3 size: 14 residues. With V trimmed by 5 bases and J by 4 bases, 7 bases remained unmatched. Here the CDR3 reads CATSPPGQRYGYTF. CDR3 nucleotides: TGTGCCACCAGCCCTCCGGGACAGCGCTATGGCTACACCTTC.

This clone was seen more than once but under ten times. The V gene is TRBV6-6, the J gene TRBJ2-6, with TRBD2 matching over 8 bases. The CDR3 consists of 18 residues. The V segment lost 5 bases and the J segment 0 bases; nucleotides outside the gene matches: 9. The germline CDR1 and CDR2 sequences are MNHNY and SVGAGI (reference sequence). CDR3 nucleotide sequence: TGTGCCAGCAGTCCTCTCCGGGAGGGAGTCTCTGGGGCCAACGTCCTGACTTTC. It yields the protein CASSPLREGVSGANVLTF.